This T cell receptor beta chain was found in a study of blood T cell repertoires in COVID-19. The germline V gene has CDR1 KGHSH and CDR2 LQKENI. J lost 0 bases, V lost 2 bases, and 8 bases had no gene match. The CDR3 spans 17 residues. Using immunoSEQ multiplex PCR, the repertoire was profiled, and TCRdb retains in-frame clones only, with some absent. This sample has over 200,000 clones, with around 80% found just once. The chain recombines TRBV18 with TRBJ1-1, with TRBD1 identical over 8 bases. Specimen: peripheral blood. The TCR was taken from a man older than 75 with acute or convalescent COVID-19. The DNA for the CDR3 is TGTGCCAGCTCACCAAAGGACAGGGCCCTTCTGAACACTGAAGCTTTCTTT. Amino acid sequence: CASSPKDRALLNTEAFF.